The clone carrying this TCR beta chain was seen only a few times. Antigen: not known. This specimen comes from a study of cytomegalovirus exposure and HLA in healthy donors. Overall study results and limits: Specificity of three CMV-associated chains for CMV antigens was verified in vitro.

The germline V gene encodes CDR1 LNHNV and CDR2 YYDKDF (reference sequence). Between the trimmed V and J ends, which lost 4 bases and 2 bases, there was a span of 15 bases. The CDR3 runs to 16 residues. This table comes from immunoSEQ multiplex PCR, and its TCRdb copy is limited to in-frame clones, with some not included. In the table there are approximately 71,000 clones, approximately 91% of which are singletons. The chain has TRBV15 and TRBJ2-1; D might be TRBD1 or TRBD2, each matching 5 bases. The sequenced sample consisted of PBMCs. The sequence was collected from a man between 18 and 29 years old in good health and CMV-seronegative. The CDR3 reads CATSKDRLLTYNEQFF. For the CDR3, the DNA is TGTGCCACCAGCAAAGACAGACTACTAACCTACAATGAGCAGTTCTTC.